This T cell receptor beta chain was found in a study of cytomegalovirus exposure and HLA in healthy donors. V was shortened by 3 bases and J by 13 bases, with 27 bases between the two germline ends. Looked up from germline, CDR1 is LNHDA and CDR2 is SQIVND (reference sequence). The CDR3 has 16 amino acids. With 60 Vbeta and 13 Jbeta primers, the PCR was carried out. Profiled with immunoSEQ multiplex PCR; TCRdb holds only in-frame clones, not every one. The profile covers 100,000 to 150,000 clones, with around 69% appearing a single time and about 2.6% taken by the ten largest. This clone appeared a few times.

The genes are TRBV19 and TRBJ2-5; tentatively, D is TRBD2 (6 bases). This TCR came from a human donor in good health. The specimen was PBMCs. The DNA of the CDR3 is TGTGCCAGTAGTATCGATGCCGAAGACTGGAGGAGGGTGCGGTACTTC. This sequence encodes CASSIDAEDWRRVRYF.